This TCR beta chain was documented in a study of identifying expanded T cells in peripheral blood. Study-wide results and limits: Variance in clone template counts between approximately two-week samples significantly increased with total template count across all healthy donors. Differentially abundant clones: around 1.2 between replicates, around 16 at about 13 days, roughly 18 at four.

Comments on this clone: Its antigen is still unknown.

Germline V lookup: CDR1 LGHNA, CDR2 YSLEER. V lost 3 bases and J 2 bases, leaving 8 bases between the germline ends. This CDR3 has 14 amino acids. During the collection period, no donor immune events like infections were recorded. Assay used: immunoSEQ multiplex PCR; TCRdb lists only in-frame clones, some missing. The sample lists roughly 92,000 clones; more than 70% were seen once. This receptor was obtained from a person aged 18-70 years in good health. The V and J genes are TRBV4-3 and TRBJ1-3; D not resolved. The sample taken for sequencing was blood. The CDR3 loop is CASSQGGPGNTIYF. CDR3 in DNA: TGCGCCAGCAGCCAGGGCGGGCCTGGAAACACCATATATTTT.